The present entry profiles one TCR beta chain with its context. Antigen unknown. Germline CDR1 reads SNHLY; CDR2 reads FYNNEI. Trimming removed 6 bases from V and 4 bases from J; junction bases left unmatched: 12. The CDR3 consists of 16 residues. This sample is part of a study of cytomegalovirus exposure and HLA in healthy donors. Notes on the study in general: In an earlier analysis, productive rearrangement rates for most beta V segments clustered near 87% or 30%. Several of the most significant clusters appeared linked to common viral pathogens, based on a later analysis.

13 Jbeta primers and 60 Vbeta primers were used for the PCR. As originally analysed: Roughly 11 million shared chains were among roughly 81 million unique TCR beta chains counted in a later analysis. Sequencing was performed with immunoSEQ multiplex PCR; in TCRdb, only in-frame clones are kept and a portion is missing. V and J calls and clone size follow that table, whereas D and trimming were derived from the DNA. The sample shows about 100,000 clones, 55% to 65% of them seen only once. Sequencing was performed on PBMCs. This clonotype was obtained from a man younger than 45 in good health and CMV-seropositive. The chain employs TRBV2 and TRBJ2-1, with 7 bases aligning to TRBD1. The CDR3 is CASRTGIAIEYNEQFF. The CDR3 DNA sequence: TGTGCCAGCAGGACAGGGATTGCGATCGAGTACAATGAGCAGTTCTTC.